These T cell receptor beta chains were read from a single sample in a study of cytomegalovirus exposure and HLA in healthy donors. TCRdb's table, derived via immunoSEQ multiplex PCR, lists solely in-frame clones and lacks some. The sample holds fewer than 250,000 clones, roughly 88% seen once. The sequenced material came from PBMCs. The receptor set was obtained from a woman aged 18-35 years in good health and CMV-seronegative. The conserved cysteine and the conserved F or W are not part of the CDR3 here.

TRBV10-1 | ASTPNGLAGYNEQF
TRBV30 | AWSPRDSPFILRAKQY
TRBV25-1 | ASSSTGNTEAF
TRBV28 | ASSPRGGLRPLNTEAF
TRBV10-1 | ASSERRTGAGDDTGELF
TRBV27 | ASSLAGGVPDTQY
TRBV29-1 | SVAHRGRAGELF
TRBV7-9 | ASSFEDEQF
TRBV4-1 | ASSQDSVSTDTQY
TRBV7-9 | ASSPRRTRGEQY
TRBV6-1 | ASRSGTAGTDTQY
TRBV4-2 | ASSPGQWKTQY
TRBV30 | AWRGASGRAVESGEQF
TRBV10-3 | AISESGLQTYSYEQY
TRBV4-1 | ASSQEGQGAKKLF
TRBV4-2 | ASSQRRANNSPLH
TRBV5-1 | ASSFSGQGGRPGELF
TRBV5-4 | ASSLGSRGIYEQY
TRBV5-1 | ASSLARGGEEKLF
TRBV7-9 | ASSFPGINQPQH
TRBV5-5 | ASSFYSGGPRLGSEQY
TRBV2 | ASTEHQGGHEQF
TRBV11-2 | ASSSITGGADEQY
TRBV4-2 | ASSQDRGLLYEQY
TRBV29-1 | SVEVGEAQPQH
TRBV9 | ASSPSPIGSTEAF
TRBV19 | ASSAGTPGSDYGYT
TRBV18 | ASSPPSTQETQY
TRBV5-1 | ASSGSLAGGHEQY
TRBV7-8 | ASSLAGPGQGSYEQY
TRBV7-2 | ASSYETGAEAF
TRBV2 | ASSEGLAGGNIQY
TRBV6-6 | ASKGLGARNNEQF
TRBV6-5 | ASSYSAGGTEAF
TRBV6-5 | ASSYSIDRDTEAF
TRBV5-6 | ASSLVAAGYGYT
TRBV6-1 | ASSESQGPQPQH
TRBV6-5 | ASSYSPRMRVMF
TRBV2 | ASGGDTLFNQPQH
TRBV6-1 | ASSAPGGAGELF
TRBV30 | AWRPGGSGANVLT
TRBV7-9 | ASSVKSGATTEAF
TRBV5-1 | ASSLHYNTNEKLF
TRBV6-6 | ASSLLAGNAYNEQF
TRBV9 | ASSVQRGASTDTQY
TRBV14 | ASSQAHDIFEDGYT
TRBV14 | ASSLLGRGVSNEQF
TRBV18 | ASSRGLEETQY
TRBV27 | ASSPPPWTGRNTEAF
TRBV7-9 | ASSSTGLSGNTIY
TRBV7-8 | ASSFATGNTEAF
TRBV10-3 | AISPGQGTEAF
TRBV11-2 | ASGVGRAYEQY